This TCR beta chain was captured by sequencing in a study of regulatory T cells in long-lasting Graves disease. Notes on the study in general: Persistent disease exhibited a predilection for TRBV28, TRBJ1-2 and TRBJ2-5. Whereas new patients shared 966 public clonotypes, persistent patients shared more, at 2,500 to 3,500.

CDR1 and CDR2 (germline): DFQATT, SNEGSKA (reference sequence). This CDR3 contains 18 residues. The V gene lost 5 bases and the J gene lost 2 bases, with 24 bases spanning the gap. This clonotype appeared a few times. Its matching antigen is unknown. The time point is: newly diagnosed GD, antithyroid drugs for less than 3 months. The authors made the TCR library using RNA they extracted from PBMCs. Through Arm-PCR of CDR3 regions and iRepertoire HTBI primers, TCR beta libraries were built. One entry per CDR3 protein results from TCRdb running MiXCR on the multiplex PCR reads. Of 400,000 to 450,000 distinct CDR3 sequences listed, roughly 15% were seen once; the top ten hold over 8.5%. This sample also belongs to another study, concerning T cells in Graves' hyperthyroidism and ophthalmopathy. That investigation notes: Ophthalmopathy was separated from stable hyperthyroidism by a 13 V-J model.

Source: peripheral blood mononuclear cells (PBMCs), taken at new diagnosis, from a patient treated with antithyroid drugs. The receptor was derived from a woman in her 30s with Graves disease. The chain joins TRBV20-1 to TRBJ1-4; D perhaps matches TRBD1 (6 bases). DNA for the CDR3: TGCAGTGCTGGCAAACCACAGGGAGGCGGGCTCACTAATGAAAAACTGTTTTTT. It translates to CSAGKPQGGGLTNEKLFF.